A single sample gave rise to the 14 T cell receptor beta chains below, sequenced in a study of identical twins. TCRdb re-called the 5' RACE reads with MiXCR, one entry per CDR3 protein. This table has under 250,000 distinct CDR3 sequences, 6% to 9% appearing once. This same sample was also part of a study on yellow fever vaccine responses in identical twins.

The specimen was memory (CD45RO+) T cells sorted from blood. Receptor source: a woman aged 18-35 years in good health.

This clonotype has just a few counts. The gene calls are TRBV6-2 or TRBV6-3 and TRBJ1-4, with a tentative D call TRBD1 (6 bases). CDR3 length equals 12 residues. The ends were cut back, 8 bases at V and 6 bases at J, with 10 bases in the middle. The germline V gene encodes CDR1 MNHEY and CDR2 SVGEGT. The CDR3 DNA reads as TGTGCCAGCGGACAGAGTTATGAAAAACTGTTTTTT. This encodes CASGQSYEKLFF.

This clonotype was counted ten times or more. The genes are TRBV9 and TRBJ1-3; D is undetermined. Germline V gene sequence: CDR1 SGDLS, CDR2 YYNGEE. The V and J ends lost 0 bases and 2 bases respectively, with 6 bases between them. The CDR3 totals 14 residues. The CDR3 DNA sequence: TGTGCCAGCAGCGTAGACACAGCTGGAAACACCATATATTTT. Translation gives CASSVDTAGNTIYF.

CDR3 region: CASSLGTADSQYF. The CDR3 coding sequence is TGTGCCAGCAGCCTTGGGACCGCCGACTCTCAGTACTTC. This chain connects TRBV11-2 to TRBJ2-7; D could derive from TRBD1 or TRBD2 (5 bases each). The CDR3 extends over 13 amino acids. V was shortened by 5 bases and J by 10 bases, with 18 bases between the two germline ends. Germline CDR1 reads SGHAT; CDR2 reads FQNNGV.

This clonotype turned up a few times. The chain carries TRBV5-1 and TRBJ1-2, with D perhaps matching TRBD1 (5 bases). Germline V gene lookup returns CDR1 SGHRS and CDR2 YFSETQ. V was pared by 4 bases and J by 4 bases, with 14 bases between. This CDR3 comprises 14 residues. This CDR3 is CASSRTRGSYGYTF. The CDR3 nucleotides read TGCGCCAGCAGCCGCACAAGGGGAAGCTATGGCTACACCTTC.

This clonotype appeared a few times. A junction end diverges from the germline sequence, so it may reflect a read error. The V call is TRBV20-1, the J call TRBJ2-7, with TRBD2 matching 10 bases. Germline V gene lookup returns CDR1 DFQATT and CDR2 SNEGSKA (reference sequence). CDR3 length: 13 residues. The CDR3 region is CSARAGGEREQYF. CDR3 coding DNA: TGCAGTGCGAGAGCGGGAGGGGAGCGGGAGCAGTACTTC.

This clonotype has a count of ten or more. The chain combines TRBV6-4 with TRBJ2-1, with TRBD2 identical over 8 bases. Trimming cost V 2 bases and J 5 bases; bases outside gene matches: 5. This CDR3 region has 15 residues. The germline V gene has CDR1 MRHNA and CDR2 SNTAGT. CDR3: CASSDRAGGNNEQFF. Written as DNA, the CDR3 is TGTGCCAGCAGTGACAGGGCGGGGGGAAACAATGAGCAGTTCTTC.

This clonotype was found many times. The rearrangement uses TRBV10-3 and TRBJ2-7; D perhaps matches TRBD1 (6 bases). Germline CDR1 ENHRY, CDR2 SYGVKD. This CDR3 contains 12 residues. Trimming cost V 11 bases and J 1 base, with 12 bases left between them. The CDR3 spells CASRDTSYEQYF. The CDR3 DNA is TGTGCCTCGAGGGACACTTCCTACGAGCAGTACTTC.

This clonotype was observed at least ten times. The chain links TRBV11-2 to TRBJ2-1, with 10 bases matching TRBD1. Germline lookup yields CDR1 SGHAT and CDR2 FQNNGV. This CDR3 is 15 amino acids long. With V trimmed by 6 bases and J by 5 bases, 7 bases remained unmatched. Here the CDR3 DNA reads TGTGCCAGCAGACCGGGACAGGGGATGCACAATGAGCAGTTCTTC. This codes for CASRPGQGMHNEQFF.

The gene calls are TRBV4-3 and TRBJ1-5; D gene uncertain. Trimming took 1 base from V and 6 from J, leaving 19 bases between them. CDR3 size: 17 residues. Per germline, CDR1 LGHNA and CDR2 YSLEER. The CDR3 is CASSQVVGTGVGQPQHF. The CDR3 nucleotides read TGCGCCAGCAGCCAAGTAGTCGGCACCGGAGTTGGTCAGCCCCAGCATTTT.

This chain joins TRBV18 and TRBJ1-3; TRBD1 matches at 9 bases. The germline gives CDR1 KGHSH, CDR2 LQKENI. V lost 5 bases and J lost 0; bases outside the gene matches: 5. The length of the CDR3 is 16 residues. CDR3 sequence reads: CASSFRTGDSGNTIYF. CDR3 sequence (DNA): TGTGCCAGCTCATTCCGGACAGGGGACTCTGGAAACACCATATATTTT.

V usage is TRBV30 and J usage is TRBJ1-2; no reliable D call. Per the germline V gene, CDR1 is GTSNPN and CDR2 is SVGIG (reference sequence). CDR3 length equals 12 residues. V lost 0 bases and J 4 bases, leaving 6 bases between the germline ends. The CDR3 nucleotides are TGTGCCTGGAGTGTAGGCGGCTATGGCTACACCTTC. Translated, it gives CAWSVGGYGYTF.

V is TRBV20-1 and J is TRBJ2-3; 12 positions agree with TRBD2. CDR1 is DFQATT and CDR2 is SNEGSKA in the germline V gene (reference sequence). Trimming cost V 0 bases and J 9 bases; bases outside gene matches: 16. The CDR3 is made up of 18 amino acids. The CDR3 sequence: CSARDPSAASGGGGTQYF. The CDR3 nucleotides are TGCAGTGCTAGAGATCCTAGCGCGGCTAGCGGGGGGGGAGGGACGCAGTATTTT.

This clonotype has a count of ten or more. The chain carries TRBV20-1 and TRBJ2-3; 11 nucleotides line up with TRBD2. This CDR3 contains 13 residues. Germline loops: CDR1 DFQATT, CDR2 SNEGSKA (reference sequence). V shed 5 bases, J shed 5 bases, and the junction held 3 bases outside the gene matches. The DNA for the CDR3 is TGCAGTGCTCCCCTAGCGGGGGGAGATACGCAGTATTTT. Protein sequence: CSAPLAGGDTQYF.

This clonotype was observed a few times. Written as DNA, the CDR3 is TGTGCCAGCAGCCCGACAGGGGGACCCCGCTACGAGCAGTACTTC. This gives the protein CASSPTGGPRYEQYF. The chain is built from TRBV5-8 and TRBJ2-7, with 9 bases lining up with TRBD1. Germline CDR1 SGHTS, CDR2 YDEGEE. CDR3 length equals 15 residues. Trimming removed 4 bases from V and 3 bases from J; junction bases left unmatched: 8.